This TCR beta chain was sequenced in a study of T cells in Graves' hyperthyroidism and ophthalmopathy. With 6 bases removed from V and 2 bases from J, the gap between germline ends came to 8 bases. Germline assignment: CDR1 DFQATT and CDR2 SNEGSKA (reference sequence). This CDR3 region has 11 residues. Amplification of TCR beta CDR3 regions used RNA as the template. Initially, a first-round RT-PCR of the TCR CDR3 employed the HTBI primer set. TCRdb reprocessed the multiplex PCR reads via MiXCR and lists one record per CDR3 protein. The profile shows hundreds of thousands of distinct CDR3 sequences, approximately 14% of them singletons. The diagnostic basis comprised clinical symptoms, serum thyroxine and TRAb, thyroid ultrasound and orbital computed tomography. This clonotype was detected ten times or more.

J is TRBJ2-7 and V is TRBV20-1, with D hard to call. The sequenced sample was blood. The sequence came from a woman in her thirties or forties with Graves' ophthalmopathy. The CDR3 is CSATQAYEQYF. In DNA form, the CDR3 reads TGCAGTGCCACTCAGGCCTACGAGCAGTACTTC.